This T cell receptor beta chain is drawn from a study of coeliac disease. V was trimmed by 8 bases and J by 0 bases, leaving 17 bases between them. This CDR3 is 16 amino acids long. Germline lookup yields CDR1 MNHEY and CDR2 SMNVEV (reference sequence). This clone was picked up one time. What it binds is not known. Study-wide results and caveats: Few TRB amino acid sequences were shared between samples; most were unique. According to the authors, this method cannot detect gliadin-specific T cells in an unbiased way. Published gliadin-specific TRB sequences appeared in 9 of 18 coeliac samples, 1 of 6 controls.

Assay: immunoSEQ multiplex PCR; the TCRdb copy retains only in-frame clones and omits some. The repertoire consists of about 4,800 clones, with roughly 74% occurring once and the leading ten covering under 6%. The source is a woman younger than 30 with active celiac disease. The rearrangement links TRBV27 to TRBJ1-3, with D tentatively TRBD1 (6 bases). The source material was lamina propria lymphocytes from the gut. DNA of the CDR3: TGTGCCAGCGGAACAACCTTGGACAGCTCTGGAAACACCATATATTTT. This sequence encodes CASGTTLDSSGNTIYF.